The 26 T cell receptor beta chains in this list originate from one sample, sequenced in a study of blood T cell repertoires in COVID-19. TCRdb's copy holds only in-frame clones and misses some; the assay was immunoSEQ multiplex PCR. Altogether some 150,000 clones are present, about 77% being singletons, with the ten largest covering approximately 9.4%. Sequences were obtained from peripheral blood. The receptors come from a woman between 50 and 59 years old with active or convalescent COVID-19.

The chain is built from TRBV28 and TRBJ1-1, with a possible D match to TRBD1 (6 bases). The CDR3 totals 12 residues. The germline CDR1 and CDR2 sequences are MDHEN and SYDVKM. V lost 5 bases and J 7 bases, leaving 11 bases between the germline ends. The CDR3 loop reads CASSNLQGEAFF. CDR3 DNA: TGTGCCAGCAGTAATTTACAGGGTGAAGCTTTCTTT.

V usage is TRBV7-8 and J usage is TRBJ2-2, with D uncertain. The V and J ends lost 4 bases and 1 base respectively, with 7 bases between them. Looked up from germline, CDR1 is SGHVS and CDR2 is FQNEAQ. The CDR3 contains 14 residues. This CDR3 reads CASSYTENTGELFF. CDR3 DNA: TGTGCCAGCAGCTATACAGAGAACACCGGGGAGCTGTTTTTT.

The V call is TRBV29-1, the J call TRBJ1-2; D is perhaps TRBD1 (6 bases). This CDR3 region has 14 residues. Germline V gene lookup returns CDR1 SQVTM and CDR2 ANQGSEA. Trimming removed 2 bases from V and 8 bases from J, with 18 bases in between. DNA of the CDR3: TGCAGCGTTGAACCGGGACACCTGTCGGGGGGCTACACCTTC. Protein sequence: CSVEPGHLSGGYTF.

The V and J genes are TRBV5-6 and TRBJ2-3, with 8 bases matching TRBD2. Trimming at V came to 6 bases and at J to 1 base, leaving 19 bases not matched to a gene. The CDR3 covers 19 residues. The V gene's germline CDR1 is SGHDT and CDR2 YYEEEE. The DNA for the CDR3 is TGTGCCAGCACCGAGCACGGGACTAGTGGACGATCGGGCACAGATACGCAGTATTTT. This gives the protein CASTEHGTSGRSGTDTQYF.

This clone was recorded only once. The V and J genes are TRBV10-3 and TRBJ2-2; TRBD1 agrees at 7 bases. Per the germline V gene, CDR1 is ENHRY and CDR2 is SYGVKD. Losses at the gene ends were 10 bases for V and 0 bases for J; bases not matched to a gene: 2. The CDR3 covers 13 residues. CDR3 DNA: TGTGCCACCGGGACAGCGAACACCGGGGAGCTGTTTTTT. This codes for CATGTANTGELFF.

A few counts support this clone. This rearrangement joins TRBV20-1 to TRBJ2-5; perhaps TRBD1 as D (5 bases). The CDR3 sequence is 11 residues long. CDR1 is DFQATT, CDR2 SNEGSKA, per germline (reference sequence). Trimming shortened V by 7 bases and J by 4 bases, and 10 bases separated the two germline ends. CDR3 residues: CSVSDRETQYF. The CDR3 DNA reads as TGCAGTGTGAGCGACAGAGAGACCCAGTACTTC.

In this sample, this clone turned up once. Distinct nucleotide sequences in the sample also encode this CDR3. V and J are TRBV21-1 and TRBJ2-2; no DNA check was done on the table's D call, TRBD1. TRBV21-1 represents a pseudogene. This CDR3 has 16 amino acids. In nucleotides, the CDR3 is TGTGCCAGCAGCCCACGGGGACAAGCGAACACCGGGGAGCTGTTTTTT. It encodes CASSPRGQANTGELFF.

The rearrangement links TRBV4-2 to TRBJ2-3, with TRBD2 matching over 9 bases. J was trimmed by 3 bases and V by 1 base; bases with no gene match: 2. Germline CDR1 is LGHNA and CDR2 is YNFKEQ. The CDR3 has 15 amino acids. As DNA, the CDR3 is TGTGCCAGCAGCCAAGCTAGCGGGATAACAGATACGCAGTATTTT. It translates to CASSQASGITDTQYF.

The chain combines TRBV12-3 or TRBV12-4 with TRBJ2-7; TRBD2 might be the D (5 bases). Trimming stripped 9 bases from V and 2 bases from J, with 14 bases between. CDR3 length equals 13 residues. The CDR3 protein is CASWTSPTYEQYF. CDR3 in DNA: TGTGCCAGTTGGACTTCCCCAACCTACGAGCAGTACTTC.

In this sample, this clone turned up once. The chain joins TRBV3-1 (or the pseudogene TRBV3-2) to TRBJ2-1; the D is unclear. The CDR3 runs 13 residues. Germline V lookup: CDR1 LGHDT, CDR2 YNNKEL (reference sequence). Trimming removed 4 bases from V and 8 bases from J, with 12 bases in between. The CDR3 loop reads CASSPLPRDEQFF. Here the CDR3 DNA reads TGTGCCAGCAGCCCCCTCCCTCGGGATGAGCAGTTCTTC.

The chain joins TRBV6-5 to TRBJ2-7; D might be TRBD2 (5 bases). The CDR3 sequence is 15 residues long. V was clipped by 5 bases and J by 3 bases, with 17 bases between them. The V gene's germline CDR1 is MNHEY and CDR2 SVGAGI. The CDR3 DNA follows: TGTGCCAGCAGTCCGCTTATACTGAGCGGCTACGAGCAGTACTTC. Translation: CASSPLILSGYEQYF.

This clone was detected once. The rearrangement uses TRBV7-9 and TRBJ2-1, with 13 bases identical to TRBD2. CDR3 length: 15 amino acids. Per the germline V gene, CDR1 is SEHNR and CDR2 is FQNEAQ (reference sequence). V shed 1 base and J 6 bases; nucleotides not matched to a gene: 0. The CDR3 region has the DNA TGTGCCAGCAGCTTAGGGACTAGCGGGAGCAATGAGCAGTTCTTC. Translated, it gives CASSLGTSGSNEQFF.

This chain connects TRBV18 to TRBJ2-7; 9 nucleotides match TRBD1. The V segment lost 2 bases and the J segment 2 bases; nucleotides outside the gene matches: 1. The length of the CDR3 is 14 residues. From germline, CDR1 is KGHSH and CDR2 LQKENI. The CDR3 loop is CASSPGTGPYEQYF. The DNA for the CDR3 is TGTGCCAGCTCACCAGGGACAGGGCCCTACGAGCAGTACTTC.

This clone was counted once. The chain uses TRBV19 and TRBJ2-3; tentatively, D is TRBD1 (6 bases). Germline loops: CDR1 LNHDA, CDR2 SQIVND (reference sequence). The CDR3 runs 15 residues. Trimming left V 5 bases short and J 0 bases short, with 12 bases between. The CDR3 protein is CASSHRAFSTDTQYF. CDR3 DNA sequence: TGTGCCAGTAGTCACAGGGCGTTTAGCACAGATACGCAGTATTTT.

V usage is TRBV19 and J usage is TRBJ2-1; 7 nucleotides agree with TRBD2. Trimming at V came to 0 bases and at J to 8 bases, leaving 7 bases not matched to a gene. The CDR3 is made up of 15 amino acids. Germline V CDR1 and CDR2: LNHDA, SQIVND (reference sequence). The CDR3 is CASSIDLSGRDEQFF. The DNA for the CDR3 is TGTGCCAGTAGTATAGATCTTAGCGGGCGTGATGAGCAGTTCTTC.

This clone was seen a single time. J is TRBJ1-2 and V is TRBV4-3; 10 bases agree with TRBD1. Germline V lookup: CDR1 LGHNA, CDR2 YSLEER. This CDR3 is built from 15 residues. V lost 4 bases to trimming and J lost 8 bases; unmatched junction nucleotides: 10. The CDR3 reads CASSPGETGGWGYTF. CDR3 coding DNA: TGCGCCAGCAGCCCAGGCGAGACAGGGGGCTGGGGCTACACCTTC.

V is TRBV6-5 and J is TRBJ2-5; D is perhaps TRBD2 (7 bases). Trimming stripped 7 bases from V and 5 bases from J, with 14 bases between. The CDR3 loop spans 13 amino acids. Germline V lookup: CDR1 MNHEY, CDR2 SVGAGI. In DNA form, the CDR3 reads TGTGCCAGCATTGGGGGGGGCAGGGAGACCCAGTACTTC. It codes for CASIGGGRETQYF.

V gene TRBV21-1 combines with J gene TRBJ2-3; the tabulated D call, TRBD1, remains unverified against the DNA. TRBV21-1 is classified as a pseudogene. The CDR3 extends over 16 amino acids. The CDR3 nucleotides are TGTGCCAGCAGCAAGAGACAGGGAGTATCCACAGATACGCAGTATTTT. This codes for CASSKRQGVSTDTQYF.

The rearrangement joins TRBV29-1 to TRBJ1-6; 8 nucleotides agree with TRBD1. The CDR3 is 13 residues long. J lost 6 bases, V lost 7 bases, and 5 bases had no gene match. CDR1 and CDR2 (germline): SQVTM, ANQGSEA. In nucleotides, the CDR3 is TGCAGCGCCGGACAGGGAGGTAATTCACCCCTCCACTTT. Protein: CSAGQGGNSPLHF.

The rearrangement links TRBV5-5 to TRBJ2-3, with D perhaps TRBD2 (5 bases). The CDR3 consists of 17 residues. Trimming left V 4 bases short and J 0 bases short, with 18 bases between. Germline-derived CDR1 and CDR2 are SGHKS and YYEKEE (reference sequence). CDR3 bases: TGTGCCAGCAGCCCCCGCCCGGACTGGACTAGCACAGATACGCAGTATTTT. Its protein is CASSPRPDWTSTDTQYF.

The chain carries TRBV4-1 and TRBJ2-1; the match to TRBD2 covers 12 bases. Trimming at V came to 4 bases and at J to 7 bases, leaving 5 bases not matched to a gene. Germline V gives CDR1 MGHRA, CDR2 YSYEKL. The CDR3 totals 15 residues. As DNA, the CDR3 is TGCGCCAGCAGCCCGGGACTAGCGGGCTTTAATGAGCAGTTCTTC. Protein: CASSPGLAGFNEQFF.

The rearrangement links TRBV5-5 to TRBJ2-1; 10 nucleotides line up with TRBD2. Trimming took 6 bases from V and 10 from J; bases not matched to a gene: 13. Germline V lookup: CDR1 SGHKS, CDR2 YYEKEE (reference sequence). The CDR3 is 15 amino acids. This CDR3 reads CASTFLQREGGEQFF. For the CDR3, the DNA is TGTGCCAGCACCTTCCTCCAGCGGGAGGGAGGGGAGCAGTTCTTC.

The V gene is TRBV6-2 or TRBV6-3, the J gene TRBJ1-1; weak D call: TRBD1 (5 bases). This CDR3 has 13 amino acids. The germline V gene encodes CDR1 MNHEY and CDR2 SVGEGT. V lost 2 bases and J 1 base, leaving 5 bases between the germline ends. The CDR3 DNA is TGTGCCAGCAGTTACAGGGGGAACACTGAAGCTTTCTTT. Its protein is CASSYRGNTEAFF.

This clone came up a few times. The chain has TRBV5-1 and TRBJ1-5, with 9 bases aligning to TRBD1. Losses at the gene ends were 4 bases for V and 1 base for J; bases not matched to a gene: 3. This CDR3 region has 15 residues. Germline V lookup: CDR1 SGHRS, CDR2 YFSETQ. The CDR3 protein is CASSRTGESNQPQHF. In nucleotides, the CDR3 is TGCGCCAGCAGCAGGACAGGGGAGAGCAATCAGCCCCAGCATTTT.

The chain joins TRBV4-3 to TRBJ2-1; D perhaps matches TRBD2 (5 bases). Trimming removed 0 bases from V and 0 bases from J, with 15 bases in between. The CDR3 sequence is 18 residues long. The germline gives CDR1 LGHNA, CDR2 YSLEER. In DNA form, the CDR3 reads TGCGCCAGCAGCCAAGAATCGTACAGCGGTTTCTCCTACAATGAGCAGTTCTTC. It yields the protein CASSQESYSGFSYNEQFF.

The rearrangement joins TRBV29-1 to TRBJ2-3, with TRBD1 identical over 8 bases. Germline CDR1 SQVTM, CDR2 ANQGSEA. The CDR3 extends over 12 amino acids. With V trimmed by 6 bases and J by 3 bases, 2 bases remained unmatched. The CDR3 protein is CSVRQGTDTQYF. In nucleotides, the CDR3 is TGCAGCGTACGACAGGGGACAGATACGCAGTATTTT.